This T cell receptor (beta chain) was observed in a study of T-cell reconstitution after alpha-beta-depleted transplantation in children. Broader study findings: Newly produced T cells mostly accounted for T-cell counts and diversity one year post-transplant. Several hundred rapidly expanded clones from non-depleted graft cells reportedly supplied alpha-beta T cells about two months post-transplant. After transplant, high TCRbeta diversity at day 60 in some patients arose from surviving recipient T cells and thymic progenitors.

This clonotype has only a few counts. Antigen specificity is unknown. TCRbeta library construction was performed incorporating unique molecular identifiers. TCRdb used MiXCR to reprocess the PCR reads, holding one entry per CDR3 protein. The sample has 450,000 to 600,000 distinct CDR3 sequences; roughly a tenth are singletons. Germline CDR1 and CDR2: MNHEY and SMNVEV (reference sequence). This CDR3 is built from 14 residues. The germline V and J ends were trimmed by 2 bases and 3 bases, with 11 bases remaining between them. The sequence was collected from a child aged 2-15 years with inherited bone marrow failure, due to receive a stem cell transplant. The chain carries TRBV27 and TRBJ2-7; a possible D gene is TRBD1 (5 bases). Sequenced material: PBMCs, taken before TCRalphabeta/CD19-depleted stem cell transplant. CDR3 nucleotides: TGTGCCAGCAGTTTAGGCAGGGCTGGCTACGAGCAGTACTTC. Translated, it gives CASSLGRAGYEQYF.